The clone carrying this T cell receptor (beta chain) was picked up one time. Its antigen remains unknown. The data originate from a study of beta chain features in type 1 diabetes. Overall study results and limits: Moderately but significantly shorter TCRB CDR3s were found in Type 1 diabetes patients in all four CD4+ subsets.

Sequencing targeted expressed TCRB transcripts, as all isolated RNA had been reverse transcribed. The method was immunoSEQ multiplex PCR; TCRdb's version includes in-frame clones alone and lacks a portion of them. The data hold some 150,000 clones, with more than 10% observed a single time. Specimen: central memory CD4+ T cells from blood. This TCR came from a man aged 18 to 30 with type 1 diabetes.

The DNA of the CDR3 is TGTGCCTCATCATACCAGATACCCCCAGATACGCAGTATTTT. Translated, it gives CASSYQIPPDTQYF. The gene calls are TRBV30 and TRBJ2-3; D is uncertain. Trimming pared 7 bases from V and 4 bases from J, leaving 18 bases between. The length of the CDR3 is 14 residues. CDR1 and CDR2 from the germline V gene are GTSNPN and SVGIG (reference sequence).